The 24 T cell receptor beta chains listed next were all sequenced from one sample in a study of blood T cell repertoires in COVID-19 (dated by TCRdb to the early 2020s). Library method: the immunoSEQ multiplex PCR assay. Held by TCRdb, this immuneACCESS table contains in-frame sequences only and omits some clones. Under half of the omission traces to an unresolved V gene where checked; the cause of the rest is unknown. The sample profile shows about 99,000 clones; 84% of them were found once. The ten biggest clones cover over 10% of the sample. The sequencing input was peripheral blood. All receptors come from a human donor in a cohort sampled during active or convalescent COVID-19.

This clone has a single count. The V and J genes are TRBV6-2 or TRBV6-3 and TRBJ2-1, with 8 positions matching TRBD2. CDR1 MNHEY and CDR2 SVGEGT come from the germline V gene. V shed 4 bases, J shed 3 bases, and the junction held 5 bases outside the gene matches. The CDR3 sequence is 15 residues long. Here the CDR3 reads CASSLAGTYYNEQFF. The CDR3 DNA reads TGTGCCAGCAGTTTAGCGGGGACCTACTACAATGAGCAGTTCTTC.

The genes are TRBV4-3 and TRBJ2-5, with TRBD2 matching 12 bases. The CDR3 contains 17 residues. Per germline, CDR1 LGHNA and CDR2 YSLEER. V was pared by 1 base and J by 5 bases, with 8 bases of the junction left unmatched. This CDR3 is CASSQASSGGARETQYF. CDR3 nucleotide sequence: TGCGCCAGCAGCCAAGCATCTAGCGGGGGGGCCCGGGAGACCCAGTACTTC.

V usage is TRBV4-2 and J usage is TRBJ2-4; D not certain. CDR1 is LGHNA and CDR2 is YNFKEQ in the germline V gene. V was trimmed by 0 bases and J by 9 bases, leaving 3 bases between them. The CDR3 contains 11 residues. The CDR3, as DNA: TGTGCCAGCAGCCAAGAGAGCATTCAGTACTTC. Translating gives CASSQESIQYF.

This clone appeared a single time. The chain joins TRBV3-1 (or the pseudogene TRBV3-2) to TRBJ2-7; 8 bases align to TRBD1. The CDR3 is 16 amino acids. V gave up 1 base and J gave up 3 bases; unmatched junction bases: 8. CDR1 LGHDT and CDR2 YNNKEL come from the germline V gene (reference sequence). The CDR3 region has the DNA TGTGCCAGCAGCCAAGGGCCCGGGACAGGAAACTACGAGCAGTACTTC. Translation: CASSQGPGTGNYEQYF.

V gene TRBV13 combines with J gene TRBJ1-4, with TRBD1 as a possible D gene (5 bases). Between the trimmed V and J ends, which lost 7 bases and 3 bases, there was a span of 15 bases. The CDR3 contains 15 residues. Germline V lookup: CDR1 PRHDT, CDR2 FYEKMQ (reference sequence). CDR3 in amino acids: CASNFRGIANEKLFF. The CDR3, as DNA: TGTGCCAGCAACTTTCGGGGGATAGCTAATGAAAAACTGTTTTTT.

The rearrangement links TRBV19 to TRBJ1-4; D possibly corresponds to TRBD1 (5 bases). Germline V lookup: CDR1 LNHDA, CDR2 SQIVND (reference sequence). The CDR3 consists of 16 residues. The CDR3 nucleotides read TGTAGCAGTAGTATTGGCGGTGGGGCCCGTAATGAAAAACTGTTTTTT. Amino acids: CSSSIGGGARNEKLFF.

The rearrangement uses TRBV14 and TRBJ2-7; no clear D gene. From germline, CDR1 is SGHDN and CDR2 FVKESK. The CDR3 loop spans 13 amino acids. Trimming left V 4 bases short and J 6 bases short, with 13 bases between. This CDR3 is CASSRGSIGEQYF. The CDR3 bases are TGTGCCAGCAGCCGCGGCAGCATTGGCGAGCAGTACTTC.

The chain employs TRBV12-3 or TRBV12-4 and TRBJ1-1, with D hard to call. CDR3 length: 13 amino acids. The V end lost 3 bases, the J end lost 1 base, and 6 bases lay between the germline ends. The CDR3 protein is CASSFQQNTEAFF. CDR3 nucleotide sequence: TGTGCCAGCAGTTTTCAACAGAACACTGAAGCTTTCTTT.

CDR3 sequence reads: CASSKGTGFGANVLTF. For the CDR3, the DNA is TGTGCCAGCAGCAAGGGGACAGGGTTCGGGGCCAACGTCCTGACTTTC. J is TRBJ2-6 and V is TRBV5-6; TRBD1 matches 9 bases. Looked up from germline, CDR1 is SGHDT and CDR2 is YYEEEE. The junction had 6 bases not matched to a gene; V was cut back by 4 bases and J by 4 bases. There are 16 residues in the CDR3.

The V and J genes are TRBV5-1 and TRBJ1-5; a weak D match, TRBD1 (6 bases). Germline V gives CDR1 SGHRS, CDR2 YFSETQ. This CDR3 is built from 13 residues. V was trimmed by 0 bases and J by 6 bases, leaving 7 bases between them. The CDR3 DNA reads TGCGCCAGCAGCTTGGCCAGGGGTCAGCCCCAGCATTTT. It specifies CASSLARGQPQHF.

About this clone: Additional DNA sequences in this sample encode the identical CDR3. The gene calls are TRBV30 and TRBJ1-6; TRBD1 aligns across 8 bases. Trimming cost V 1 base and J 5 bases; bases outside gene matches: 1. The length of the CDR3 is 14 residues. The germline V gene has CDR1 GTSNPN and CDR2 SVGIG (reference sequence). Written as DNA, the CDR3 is TGTGCCTGGAGTGGGGGACAGGATAATTCACCCCTCCACTTT. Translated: CAWSGGQDNSPLHF.

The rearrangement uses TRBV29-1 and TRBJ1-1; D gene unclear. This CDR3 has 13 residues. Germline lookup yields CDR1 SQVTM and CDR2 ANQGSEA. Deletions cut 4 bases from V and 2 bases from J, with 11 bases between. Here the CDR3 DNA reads TGCAGCGTTGCGAAGGGAGTTAACACTGAAGCTTTCTTT. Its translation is CSVAKGVNTEAFF.

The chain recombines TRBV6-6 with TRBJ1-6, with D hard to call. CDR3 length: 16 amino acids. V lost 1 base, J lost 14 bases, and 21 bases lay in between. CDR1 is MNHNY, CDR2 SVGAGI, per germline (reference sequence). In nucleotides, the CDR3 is TGTGCCAGCAGTTACTACGGCCGGGGAGCAGCTGGGGCCCTCCACTTT. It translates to CASSYYGRGAAGALHF.

The CDR3, as DNA: TGTGCCAGCAGCTTGGATGCGGGGGATCAGCCCCAGCATTTT. It yields the protein CASSLDAGDQPQHF. The rearrangement joins TRBV5-4 to TRBJ1-5, with D maybe TRBD1 (5 bases). The CDR3 runs to 14 residues. Germline-derived CDR1 and CDR2 are SGHNT and YYREEE (reference sequence). The V and J ends lost 0 bases and 5 bases respectively, with 9 bases between them.

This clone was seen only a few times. The CDR3 protein is CATRAGSSYEQYF. The CDR3 nucleotides are TGTGCCACTCGCGCAGGGTCGTCCTACGAGCAGTACTTC. This chain links TRBV24-1 with TRBJ2-7, with D possibly being TRBD1 (5 bases). V was clipped by 10 bases and J by 1 base, with 13 bases between them. The CDR3 totals 13 residues. Germline V gene sequence: CDR1 KGHDR, CDR2 SFDVKD.

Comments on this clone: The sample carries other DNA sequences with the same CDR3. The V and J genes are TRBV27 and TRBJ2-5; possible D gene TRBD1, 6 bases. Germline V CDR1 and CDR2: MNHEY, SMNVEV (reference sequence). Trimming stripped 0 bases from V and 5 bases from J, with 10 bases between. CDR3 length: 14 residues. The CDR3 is CASSLSIRGETQYF. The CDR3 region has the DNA TGTGCCAGCAGTTTATCAATTAGGGGGGAGACCCAGTACTTC.

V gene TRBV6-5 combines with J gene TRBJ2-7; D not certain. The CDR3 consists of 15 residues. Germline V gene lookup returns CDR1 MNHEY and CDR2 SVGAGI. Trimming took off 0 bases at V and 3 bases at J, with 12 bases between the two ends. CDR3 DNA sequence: TGTGCCAGCAGTTACTCGCAATTGCTAAGCTACGAGCAGTACTTC. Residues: CASSYSQLLSYEQYF.

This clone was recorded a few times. CDR3 in DNA: TGCGCCAGCAGCCAAGTTGGATGGGAGACAGGGGCGGGGGTAGCCAAAAACATTCAGTACTTC. The encoded protein is CASSQVGWETGAGVAKNIQYF. V is TRBV4-1 and J is TRBJ2-4; maybe TRBD1 (8 bases). V lost 1 base, J lost 0 bases, and 25 bases lay in between. The germline V gene encodes CDR1 MGHRA and CDR2 YSYEKL. The CDR3 covers 21 residues.

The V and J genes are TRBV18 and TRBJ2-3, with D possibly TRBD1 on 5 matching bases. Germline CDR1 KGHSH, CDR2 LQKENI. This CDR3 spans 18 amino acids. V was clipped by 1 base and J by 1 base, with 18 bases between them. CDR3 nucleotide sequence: TGTGCCAGCTCACCACGGACCGGCAAGGGGCAGGGCACAGATACGCAGTATTTT. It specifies CASSPRTGKGQGTDTQYF. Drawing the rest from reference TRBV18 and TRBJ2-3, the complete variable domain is NAGVMQNPRHLVRRRGQEARLRCSPMKGHSHVYWYRQLPEEGLKFMVYLQKENIIDESGMPKERFSAEFPKEGPSILRIQQVVRGDSAAYFCASSPRTGKGQGTDTQYFGPGTRLTVL.

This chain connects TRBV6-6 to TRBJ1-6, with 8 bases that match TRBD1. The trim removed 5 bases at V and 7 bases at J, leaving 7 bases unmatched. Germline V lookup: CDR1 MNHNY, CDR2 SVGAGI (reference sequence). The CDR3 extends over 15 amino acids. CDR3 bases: TGTGCCAGCAGTGGACAGGGCGCGGGGAATTCACCCCTCCACTTT. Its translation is CASSGQGAGNSPLHF.

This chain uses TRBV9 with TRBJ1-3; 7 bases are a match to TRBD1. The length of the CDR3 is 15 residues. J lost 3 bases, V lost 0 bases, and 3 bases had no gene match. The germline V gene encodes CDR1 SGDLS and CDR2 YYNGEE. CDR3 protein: CASSVVAGGGNTIYF. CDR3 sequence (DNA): TGTGCCAGCAGCGTAGTGGCAGGGGGTGGAAACACCATATATTTT. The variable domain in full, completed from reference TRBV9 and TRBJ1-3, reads DSGVTQTPKHLITATGQRVTLRCSPRSGDLSVYWYQQSLDQGLQFLIQYYNGEERAKGNILERFSAQQFPDLHSELNLSSLELGDSALYFCASSVVAGGGNTIYFGEGSWLTVV.

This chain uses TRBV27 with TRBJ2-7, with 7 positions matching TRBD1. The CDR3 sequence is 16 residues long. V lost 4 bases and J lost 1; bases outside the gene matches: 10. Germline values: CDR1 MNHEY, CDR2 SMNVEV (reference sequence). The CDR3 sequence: CASSSVHGTASYEQYF. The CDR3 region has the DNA TGTGCCAGCAGTTCAGTGCACGGGACAGCTTCCTACGAGCAGTACTTC.

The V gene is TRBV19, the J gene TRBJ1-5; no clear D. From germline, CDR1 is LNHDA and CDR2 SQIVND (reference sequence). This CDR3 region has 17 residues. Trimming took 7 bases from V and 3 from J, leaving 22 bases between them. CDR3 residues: CASNVGPGLPINQPQHF. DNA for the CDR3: TGTGCCAGTAATGTAGGCCCGGGGTTGCCCATCAATCAGCCCCAGCATTTT.

CDR3 nucleotide sequence: TGCGCCAGCAGCCAACCGGGACAGGGAGGGGACACAGATACGCAGTATTTT. It specifies CASSQPGQGGDTDTQYF. V is TRBV4-1 and J is TRBJ2-3; 9 bases match TRBD1. The germline V gene has CDR1 MGHRA and CDR2 YSYEKL. The CDR3 covers 17 residues. Unmatched junction bases numbered 8, after V lost 2 bases and J lost 2 bases.